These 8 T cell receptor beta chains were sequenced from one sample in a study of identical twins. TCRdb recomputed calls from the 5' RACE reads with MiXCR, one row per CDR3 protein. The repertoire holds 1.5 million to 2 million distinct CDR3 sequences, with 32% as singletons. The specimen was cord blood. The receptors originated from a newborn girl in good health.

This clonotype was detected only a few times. CDR3 DNA: TGTGCCAGCAGCGTTTGGGCTTTCTTT. It is translated as CASSVWAFF. The rearrangement uses TRBV9 and TRBJ1-1; D uncertain. Germline V gene data show CDR1 as SGDLS and CDR2 as YYNGEE. The CDR3 is made up of 9 amino acids. With 2 bases removed from V and 11 bases from J, the gap between germline ends came to 4 bases.

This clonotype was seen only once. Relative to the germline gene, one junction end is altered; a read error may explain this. The CDR3 is CAINSPSSYNGQFF. DNA of the CDR3: TGTGCCATCAATTCACCGAGCTCCTACAATGGGCAGTTCTTC. This rearrangement joins TRBV10-3 to TRBJ2-1; D is unresolved. The CDR3 covers 14 residues. The V gene's germline CDR1 is ENHRY and CDR2 SYGVKD.

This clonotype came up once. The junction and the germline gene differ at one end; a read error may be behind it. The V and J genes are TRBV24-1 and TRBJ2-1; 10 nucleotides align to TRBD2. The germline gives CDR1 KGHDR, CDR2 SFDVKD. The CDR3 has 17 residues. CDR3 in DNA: TGTGCCACCAGTGACTCAAGCGGGAGGGCCTCCTACAATCAGCAGTTCTTC. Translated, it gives CATSDSSGRASYNQQFF.

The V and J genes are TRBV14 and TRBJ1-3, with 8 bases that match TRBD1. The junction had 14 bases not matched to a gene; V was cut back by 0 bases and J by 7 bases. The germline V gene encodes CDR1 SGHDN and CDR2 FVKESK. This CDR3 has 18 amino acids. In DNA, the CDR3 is TGTGCCAGCAGCCAAGAAGCACCCGACAGGGGCCTTAGGAACACCATATATTTT. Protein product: CASSQEAPDRGLRNTIYF.

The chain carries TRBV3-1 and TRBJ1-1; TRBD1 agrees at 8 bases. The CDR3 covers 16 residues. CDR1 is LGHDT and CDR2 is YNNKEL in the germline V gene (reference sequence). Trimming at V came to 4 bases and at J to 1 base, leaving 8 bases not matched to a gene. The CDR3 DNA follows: TGTGCCAGCAGCCCATACAGGGGGAAGGGGAACACTGAAGCTTTCTTT. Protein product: CASSPYRGKGNTEAFF.

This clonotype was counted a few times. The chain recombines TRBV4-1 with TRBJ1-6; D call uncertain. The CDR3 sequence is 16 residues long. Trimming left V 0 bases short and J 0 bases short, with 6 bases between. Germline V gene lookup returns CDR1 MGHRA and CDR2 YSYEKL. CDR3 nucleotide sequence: TGCGCCAGCAGCCAAGACATAAGCTCCTATAATTCACCCCTCCACTTT. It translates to CASSQDISSYNSPLHF.

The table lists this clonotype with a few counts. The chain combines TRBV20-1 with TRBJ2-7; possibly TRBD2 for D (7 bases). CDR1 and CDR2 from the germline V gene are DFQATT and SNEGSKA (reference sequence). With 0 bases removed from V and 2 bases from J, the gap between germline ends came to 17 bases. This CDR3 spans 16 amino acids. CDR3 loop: CSARDRGRLATYEQYF. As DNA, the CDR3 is TGCAGTGCTAGAGATAGGGGGAGACTAGCCACCTACGAGCAGTACTTC.

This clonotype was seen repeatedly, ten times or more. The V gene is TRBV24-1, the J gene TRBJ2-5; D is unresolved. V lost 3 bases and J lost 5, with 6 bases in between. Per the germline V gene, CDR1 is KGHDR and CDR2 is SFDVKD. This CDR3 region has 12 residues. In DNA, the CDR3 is TGTGCCACCAGTGATGTGGGGGAGACCCAGTACTTC. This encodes CATSDVGETQYF.